The 27 T cell receptor beta chains reported below all come from one sample, sequenced in a study of neoadjuvant anti-PD-1 for oral cavity cancer (dated by TCRdb to 2020 to 2022). The time point label corresponds to: after neoadjuvant nivolumab, at surgical resection. The receptor library was made with the immunoSEQ multiplex PCR assay. The immuneACCESS repertoire file appears here via TCRdb, limited to in-frame rearrangements. These files lack a portion of the clones; in checked studies, under half of the deficit traces to unresolved V genes, and the cause of the others is not known. The sample has over 11,000 clones on record, less than 85% of them singletons. The top ten constitute 2% to 2.5% of the sample. The source was PBMCs, collected after nivolumab (anti-PD-1) treatment. All receptors derive from a person aged 35-79 years with oral cavity squamous cell carcinoma.

This clone is medium-sized (0.01 to 0.1%) by share. The V call is TRBV4-1, the J call TRBJ1-1; D unresolved. The V gene lost 4 bases and the J gene lost 0 bases, with 12 bases spanning the gap. The CDR3 contains 15 residues. In germline, CDR1 is MGHRA, CDR2 YSYEKL. This CDR3 is CASSLTWLMNTEAFF. CDR3 bases: TGCGCCAGCAGCCTGACATGGTTGATGAACACTGAAGCTTTCTTT.

This clone was counted once. This chain joins TRBV29-1 and TRBJ2-4; no reliable D call. V lost 4 bases to trimming and J lost 11 bases, with 18 bases between them. The CDR3 contains 13 residues. Germline lookup yields CDR1 SQVTM and CDR2 ANQGSEA. For the CDR3, the DNA is TGCAGCGTTGTAGGAGAGCCTTTTACAGTTCAGTACTTC. Amino acid sequence: CSVVGEPFTVQYF.

In its sample, this clone was seen a few times. The chain links TRBV6-6 to TRBJ2-2; D may be TRBD2 (6 bases). Trimming removed 3 bases from V and 0 bases from J, with 8 bases in between. Germline CDR1 is MNHNY and CDR2 is SVGAGI (reference sequence). This CDR3 has 15 amino acids. The CDR3: CASSYGTSNTGELFF. The CDR3 DNA is TGTGCCAGCAGTTATGGGACTTCGAACACCGGGGAGCTGTTTTTT.

The chain joins TRBV7-9 to TRBJ2-7; 7 positions match TRBD2. Germline V gene sequence: CDR1 SEHNR, CDR2 FQNEAQ (reference sequence). J gave up 4 bases and V 2 bases, and 8 bases lay outside the gene matches. CDR3 size: 15 residues. The CDR3 bases are TGTGCCAGCAGCTTATACGGGAGGCCCTTTTACGAGCAGTACTTC. Encoded protein: CASSLYGRPFYEQYF.

This chain links TRBV27 with TRBJ1-2, with 9 nucleotides matching TRBD1. The CDR3 sequence is 13 residues long. Trimming at V came to 6 bases and at J to 6 bases, leaving 5 bases not matched to a gene. Germline V gene data show CDR1 as MNHEY and CDR2 as SMNVEV (reference sequence). In DNA form, the CDR3 reads TGTGCCAGCAGGCCTACAGGGGGCGATGGCTACACCTTC. Translation: CASRPTGGDGYTF.

J is TRBJ1-1 and V is TRBV5-1, with D perhaps matching TRBD1 (5 bases). The CDR3 is 12 amino acids. Trimming removed 7 bases at V and 4 bases at J, with 11 bases between. Per the germline V gene, CDR1 is SGHRS and CDR2 is YFSETQ. The CDR3 loop reads CASSREGTEAFF. As DNA, the CDR3 is TGCGCCAGCTCCAGGGAGGGCACTGAAGCTTTCTTT.

V usage is TRBV4-1 and J usage is TRBJ2-7; no clear D gene. The CDR3 runs 13 residues. V lost 1 base, J lost 7 bases, and 11 bases lay in between. Germline V gene lookup returns CDR1 MGHRA and CDR2 YSYEKL. The CDR3 protein is CASSQVPPREQYF. The CDR3 DNA reads as TGCGCCAGCAGCCAAGTACCCCCGCGGGAGCAGTACTTC.

V and J are TRBV2 and TRBJ1-6, with D perhaps matching TRBD1 (5 bases). This CDR3 comprises 14 residues. Trimming took off 7 bases at V and 7 bases at J, with 14 bases between the two ends. Germline V gene lookup returns CDR1 SNHLY and CDR2 FYNNEI. The DNA for the CDR3 is TGTGCCAGCACTTGGGACTCTCGAAATTCACCCCTCCACTTT. This codes for CASTWDSRNSPLHF.

The V call is TRBV6-5, the J call TRBJ2-7, with unresolved D. Germline values: CDR1 MNHEY, CDR2 SVGAGI. Trimming removed 7 bases from V and 2 bases from J, with 9 bases in between. This CDR3 region has 12 residues. The CDR3 nucleotides are TGTGCCAGCACCGCAGCAACCTACGAGCAGTACTTC. Its protein product is CASTAATYEQYF.

The chain employs TRBV7-8 and TRBJ2-7, with D hard to call. This CDR3 spans 16 amino acids. Germline CDR1 reads SGHVS; CDR2 reads FQNEAQ. Trimming pared 5 bases from V and 0 bases from J, leaving 17 bases between. CDR3 protein: CASSPPLRLGSYEQYF. CDR3 bases: TGTGCCAGCAGCCCTCCCCTACGACTTGGCTCCTACGAGCAGTACTTC.

The CDR3 DNA sequence: TGCAGCGTTGAAATGGCTAGCGGGTACAATGAGCAGTTCTTC. Its protein is CSVEMASGYNEQFF. The chain joins TRBV29-1 to TRBJ2-1, with 8 bases that match TRBD2. Trimming removed 2 bases from V and 4 bases from J; junction bases left unmatched: 4. The CDR3 has 14 residues. CDR1 and CDR2 from the germline V gene are SQVTM and ANQGSEA.

The chain combines TRBV7-3 with TRBJ2-1; weak D call: TRBD2 (5 bases). The CDR3 is 15 amino acids. V lost 5 bases to trimming and J lost 10 bases, with 21 bases between them. Per germline, CDR1 SGHTA and CDR2 FQGTGA. CDR3: CASSVRVAGGNEQFF. CDR3 DNA sequence: TGTGCCAGCAGCGTAAGGGTTGCAGGAGGTAACGAGCAGTTCTTC.

The rearrangement links TRBV19 to TRBJ1-2; 12 bases agree with TRBD1. This CDR3 is 14 amino acids long. CDR1 LNHDA and CDR2 SQIVND come from the germline V gene (reference sequence). The junction had 3 bases not matched to a gene; V was cut back by 6 bases and J by 4 bases. CDR3 bases: TGTGCCAGTAGGGGGACAGGGGGCCCCTATGGCTACACCTTC. Its protein is CASRGTGGPYGYTF.

This chain connects TRBV7-2 to TRBJ2-7; 12 bases are a match to TRBD2. There are 16 residues in the CDR3. V shed 5 bases, J shed 3 bases, and the junction held 8 bases outside the gene matches. Germline lookup yields CDR1 SGHTA and CDR2 FQGNSA. Here the CDR3 DNA reads TGTGCCAGCAGCCATGCTAGCGGGAGGGCCCTCTACGAGCAGTACTTC. This codes for CASSHASGRALYEQYF. The full variable domain, completed using reference TRBV7-2 and TRBJ2-7, is GAGVSQSPSNKVTEKGKDVELRCDPISGHTALYWYRQSLGQGLEFLIYFQGNSAPDKSGLPSDRFSAERTGGSVSTLTIQRTQQEDSAVYLCASSHASGRALYEQYFGPGTRLTVT.

The V and J genes are TRBV7-9 and TRBJ2-3; 9 nucleotides align to TRBD2. This CDR3 contains 16 residues. The germline CDR1 and CDR2 sequences are SEHNR and FQNEAQ (reference sequence). V gave up 6 bases and J gave up 5 bases; unmatched junction bases: 12. The CDR3 DNA sequence: TGTGCCAGCAGTCCGACTAGCGGACCTAGGGTAGATACGCAGTATTTT. Its protein product is CASSPTSGPRVDTQYF.

In this sample, this clone turned up a few times. The chain has TRBV19 and TRBJ1-2, with D hard to call. There are 13 residues in the CDR3. Trimming shortened V by 5 bases and J by 0 bases, and 7 bases separated the two germline ends. Per germline, CDR1 LNHDA and CDR2 SQIVND (reference sequence). DNA for the CDR3: TGTGCCAGTAGTCTAGGGTCTAACTATGGCTACACCTTC. It specifies CASSLGSNYGYTF. Together with reference TRBV19 and TRBJ1-2, the CDR3 gives the full variable domain: DGGITQSPKYLFRKEGQNVTLSCEQNLNHDAMYWYRQDPGQGLRLIYYSQIVNDFQKGDIAEGYSVSREKKESFPLTVTSAQKNPTAFYLCASSLGSNYGYTFGSGTRLTVV.

This sequence joins TRBV6-1 and TRBJ1-1; TRBD1 is a possible D gene (6 bases). With 6 bases removed from V and 3 bases from J, the gap between germline ends came to 17 bases. This CDR3 has 15 residues. Germline CDR1 reads MNHNS; CDR2 reads SASEGT. In DNA, the CDR3 is TGTGCCAGCAGATCAGGGGTGGGCCAGTACACTGAAGCTTTCTTT. This codes for CASRSGVGQYTEAFF.

The chain combines TRBV10-1 with TRBJ2-1; tentative D call: TRBD2 (6 bases). V gave up 4 bases and J gave up 8 bases, with 12 bases separating them. The germline gives CDR1 WNHNN, CDR2 SYGVQD (reference sequence). The CDR3 runs 13 residues. The CDR3 here is CASSGLVDDEQFF. Written as DNA, the CDR3 is TGCGCCAGCAGTGGACTAGTGGACGATGAGCAGTTCTTC.

The chain carries TRBV7-9 and TRBJ1-4, with D maybe TRBD1 (6 bases). The CDR3 has 15 residues. V lost 3 bases to trimming and J lost 3 bases, with 11 bases between them. From germline, CDR1 is SEHNR and CDR2 FQNEAQ (reference sequence). This chain's CDR3 is CASSLQGSANEKLFF. As DNA, the CDR3 is TGTGCCAGCAGCTTGCAGGGGTCTGCTAATGAAAAACTGTTTTTT.

The V and J genes are TRBV5-1 and TRBJ2-5, with TRBD2 as a possible D gene (5 bases). Trimming took 3 bases from V and 7 from J, leaving 13 bases between them. Germline values: CDR1 SGHRS, CDR2 YFSETQ. The CDR3 is 13 residues long. CDR3 in DNA: TGCGCCAGCAGCTGGACTTTGGCGGGGACCCAGTACTTC. Its translation is CASSWTLAGTQYF. Together with reference TRBV5-1 and TRBJ2-5, the CDR3 gives the full variable domain: KAGVTQTPRYLIKTRGQQVTLSCSPISGHRSVSWYQQTPGQGLQFLFEYFSETQRNKGNFPGRFSGRQFSNSRSEMNVSTLELGDSALYLCASSWTLAGTQYFGPGTRLLVL.

The V gene is TRBV7-6, the J gene TRBJ2-2; D is perhaps TRBD1 (5 bases). V dropped 5 bases and J dropped 4 bases, with 17 bases sitting between them. CDR1 SGHVS and CDR2 FNYEAQ come from the germline V gene. CDR3 length equals 16 residues. CDR3 protein: CASSQTRGQITGELFF. CDR3 DNA sequence: TGTGCCAGCAGCCAGACAAGGGGCCAAATCACCGGGGAGCTGTTTTTT.

The gene calls are TRBV6-5 and TRBJ2-7; the D gene is possibly TRBD2 (6 bases). The CDR3 extends over 13 amino acids. V was cut by 8 bases and J by 6 bases, with 17 bases left in between. The germline gives CDR1 MNHEY, CDR2 SVGAGI. For the CDR3, the DNA is TGTGCCAGCTGTCGGGAGAGATTAAGCGAGCAGTACTTC. Its protein product is CASCRERLSEQYF.

The V call is TRBV6-5, the J call TRBJ2-7; 14 nucleotides match TRBD2. CDR3 length: 15 amino acids. J was trimmed by 3 bases and V by 5 bases; bases with no gene match: 3. Germline values: CDR1 MNHEY, CDR2 SVGAGI. The DNA of the CDR3 is TGTGCCAGCAGTAGAGGGACTAGCGGGAGCTACGAGCAGTACTTC. Its translation: CASSRGTSGSYEQYF.

This chain connects TRBV5-1 to TRBJ2-1; 12 bases agree with TRBD2. Germline values: CDR1 SGHRS, CDR2 YFSETQ. This CDR3 has 15 residues. The V segment lost 6 bases and the J segment 6 bases; nucleotides outside the gene matches: 7. The CDR3 DNA reads TGCGCCAGCATGACTAGCGGGAGCATAGGCAATGAGCAGTTCTTC. This sequence encodes CASMTSGSIGNEQFF.

The chain has TRBV7-6 and TRBJ1-2; the D is unclear. Trimming removed 2 bases at V and 4 bases at J, with 8 bases between. Per germline, CDR1 SGHVS and CDR2 FNYEAQ. The CDR3 is 13 residues long. The CDR3 DNA reads as TGTGCCAGCAGCTTACGGAGCAGCTATGGCTACACCTTC. Translated, it gives CASSLRSSYGYTF.

CDR3 coding DNA: TGTGCCTGCCATGGTTCTGACACCTCCTACAATGAGCAGTTCTTC. This translates into CACHGSDTSYNEQFF. J is TRBJ2-1 and V is TRBV30; D is ambiguous. Trimming shortened V by 6 bases and J by 0 bases, and 15 bases separated the two germline ends. This CDR3 is built from 15 residues. Per germline, CDR1 GTSNPN and CDR2 SVGIG (reference sequence).

This clone has just one count. V and J are TRBV11-2 and TRBJ2-2; unclear D gene. Trimming shortened V by 2 bases and J by 4 bases, and 8 bases separated the two germline ends. Germline lookup yields CDR1 SGHAT and CDR2 FQNNGV. This CDR3 has 14 residues. As DNA, the CDR3 is TGTGCCAGCAGCTTACTGCCGCTCACCGGGGAGCTGTTTTTT. As protein: CASSLLPLTGELFF.